This T cell receptor beta chain originates from a study of cytomegalovirus exposure and HLA in healthy donors. Study-level results: Upon later analysis, HLA-associated TCR beta chains proved more clonally expanded than other, equally common chains. In vitro assays verified that a few CMV-associated chains recognized CMV antigens specifically. Prior analysis indicated that the majority of TCR beta V segments exhibited productivity approximately 90% or approximately 30% of the time.

Both 60 Vbeta primers and 13 Jbeta primers went into the PCR. In the authors' methods: In a later analysis, around 10 million of about 80 million unique beta chains occurred in at least two donors. The repertoire was sequenced with immunoSEQ multiplex PCR; TCRdb's copy has only in-frame clones and lacks some. V, J and clone size derive from that table, while D and trimming were established from the DNA sequence. The sample comprises about 94,000 clones, 50% to 75% of which are singletons, and about 3.9% rests with the top ten. This CDR3 region has 13 residues. Per the germline V gene, CDR1 is SGDLS and CDR2 is YYNGEE. V lost 0 bases and J lost 3, with 6 bases in between. To note about this clone: As yet, its antigen is unknown.

The genes are TRBV9 and TRBJ2-5; maybe TRBD2 (5 bases). The material sequenced was PBMCs. The clonotype originates from a man aged 30 to 39 in good health and CMV-seronegative. In nucleotides, the CDR3 is TGTGCCAGCAGCGTAGACGGGAAAGAGACCCAGTACTTC. Translating it yields CASSVDGKETQYF.